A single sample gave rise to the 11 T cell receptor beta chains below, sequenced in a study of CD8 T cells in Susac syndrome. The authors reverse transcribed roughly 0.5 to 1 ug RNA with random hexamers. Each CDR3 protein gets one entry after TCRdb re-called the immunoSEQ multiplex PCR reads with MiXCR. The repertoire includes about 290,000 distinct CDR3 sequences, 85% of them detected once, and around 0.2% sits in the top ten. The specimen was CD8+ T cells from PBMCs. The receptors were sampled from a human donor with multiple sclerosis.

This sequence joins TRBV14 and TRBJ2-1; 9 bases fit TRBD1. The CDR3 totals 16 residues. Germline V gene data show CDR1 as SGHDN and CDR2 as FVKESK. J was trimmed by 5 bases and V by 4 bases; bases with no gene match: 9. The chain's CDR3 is CASSPFGQGLNNEQFF. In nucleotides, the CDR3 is TGTGCCAGCAGCCCATTCGGACAGGGGTTAAACAATGAGCAGTTCTTC.

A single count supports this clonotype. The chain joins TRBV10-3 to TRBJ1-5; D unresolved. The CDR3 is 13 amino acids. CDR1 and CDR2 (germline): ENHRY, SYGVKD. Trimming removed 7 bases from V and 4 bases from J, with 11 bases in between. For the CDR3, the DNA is TGTGCCATCAAGCCGGAATCGAATCAGCCCCAGCATTTT. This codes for CAIKPESNQPQHF.

CDR3 sequence (DNA): TGTGCCAGCAGCCACGAGAAGGGACAGGGGAACCGTGAAGCTTTCTTT. Translation: CASSHEKGQGNREAFF. The chain employs TRBV14 and TRBJ1-1, with 10 positions matching TRBD1. Germline loops: CDR1 SGHDN, CDR2 FVKESK. J was trimmed by 7 bases and V by 3 bases; bases with no gene match: 11. The CDR3 has 16 amino acids.

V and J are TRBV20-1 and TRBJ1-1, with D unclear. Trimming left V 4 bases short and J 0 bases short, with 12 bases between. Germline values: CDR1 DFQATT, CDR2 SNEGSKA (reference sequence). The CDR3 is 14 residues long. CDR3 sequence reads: CSATPLRLNTEAFF. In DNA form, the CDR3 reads TGCAGTGCTACCCCCCTCAGGTTGAACACTGAAGCTTTCTTT.

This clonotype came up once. The DNA of the CDR3 is TGTGCCAGCAGCCTAGCGGGAGGGCCGTACACCGGGGAGCTGTTTTTT. This codes for CASSLAGGPYTGELFF. This rearrangement joins TRBV9 to TRBJ2-2, with 12 bases matching TRBD2. This CDR3 has 16 residues. The germline V gene encodes CDR1 SGDLS and CDR2 YYNGEE. Trimming took 4 bases from V and 3 from J; bases not matched to a gene: 4. Complete variable domain (other parts from reference TRBV9 and TRBJ2-2): DSGVTQTPKHLITATGQRVTLRCSPRSGDLSVYWYQQSLDQGLQFLIQYYNGEERAKGNILERFSAQQFPDLHSELNLSSLELGDSALYFCASSLAGGPYTGELFFGEGSRLTVL.

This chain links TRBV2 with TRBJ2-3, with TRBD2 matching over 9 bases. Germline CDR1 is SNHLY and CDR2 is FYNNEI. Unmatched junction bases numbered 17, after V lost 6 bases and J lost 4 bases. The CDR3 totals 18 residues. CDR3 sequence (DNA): TGTGCCAGCAGAGACTTCCCAGACTATGCGGGAGGGCCAGATACGCAGTATTTT. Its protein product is CASRDFPDYAGGPDTQYF.

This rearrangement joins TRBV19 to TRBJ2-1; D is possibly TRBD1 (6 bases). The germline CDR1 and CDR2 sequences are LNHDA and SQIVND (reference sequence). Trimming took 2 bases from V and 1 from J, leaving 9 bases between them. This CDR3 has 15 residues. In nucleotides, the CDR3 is TGTGCCAGTAGTATATTGACAGGTTCCTACAATGAGCAGTTCTTC. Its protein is CASSILTGSYNEQFF.

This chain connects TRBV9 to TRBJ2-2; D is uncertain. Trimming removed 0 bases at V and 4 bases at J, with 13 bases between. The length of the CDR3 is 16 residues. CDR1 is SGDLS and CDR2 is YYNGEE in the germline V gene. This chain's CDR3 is CASSVAQRAPTGELFF. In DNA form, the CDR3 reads TGTGCCAGCAGCGTAGCCCAGCGTGCCCCCACCGGGGAGCTGTTTTTT.

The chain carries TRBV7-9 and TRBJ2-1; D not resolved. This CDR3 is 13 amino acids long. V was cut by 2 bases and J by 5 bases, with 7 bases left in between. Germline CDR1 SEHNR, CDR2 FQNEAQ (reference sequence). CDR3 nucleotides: TGTGCCAGCAGCTTAAGTGCCGACAATGAGCAGTTCTTC. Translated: CASSLSADNEQFF.

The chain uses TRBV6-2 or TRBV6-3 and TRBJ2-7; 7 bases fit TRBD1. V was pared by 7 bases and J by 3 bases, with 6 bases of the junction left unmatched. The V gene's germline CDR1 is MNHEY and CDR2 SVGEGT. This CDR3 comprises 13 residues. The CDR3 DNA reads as TGTGCCAGCACCCAGGGGGTTTACTACGAGCAGTACTTC. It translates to CASTQGVYYEQYF.

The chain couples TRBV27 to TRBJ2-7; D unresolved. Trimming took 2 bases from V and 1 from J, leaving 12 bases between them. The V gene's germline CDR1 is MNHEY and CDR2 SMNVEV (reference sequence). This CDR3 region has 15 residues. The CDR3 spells CASSLMQELSYEQYF. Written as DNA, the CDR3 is TGTGCCAGCAGTTTAATGCAGGAACTTTCCTACGAGCAGTACTTC.